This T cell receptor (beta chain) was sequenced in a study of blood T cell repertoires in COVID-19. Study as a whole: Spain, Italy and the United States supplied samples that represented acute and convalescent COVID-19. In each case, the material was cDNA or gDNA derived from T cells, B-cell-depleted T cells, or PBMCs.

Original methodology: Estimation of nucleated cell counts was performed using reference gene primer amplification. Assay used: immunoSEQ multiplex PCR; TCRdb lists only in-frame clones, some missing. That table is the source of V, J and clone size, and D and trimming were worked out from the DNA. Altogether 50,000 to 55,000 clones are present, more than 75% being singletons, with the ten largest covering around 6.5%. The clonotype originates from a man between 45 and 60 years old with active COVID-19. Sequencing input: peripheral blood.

Here the CDR3 DNA reads TGTGCCAGCAGCTTCCAGGGACTAGCGGGAGATACGCAGTATTTT. Its translation is CASSFQGLAGDTQYF. This chain connects TRBV7-2 to TRBJ2-3; 12 bases line up with TRBD2. Germline CDR1 SGHTA, CDR2 FQGNSA. V shed 3 bases and J 5 bases; nucleotides not matched to a gene: 3. CDR3 length: 15 residues. Looking up the rest from reference TRBV7-2 and TRBJ2-3 gives the full variable domain: GAGVSQSPSNKVTEKGKDVELRCDPISGHTALYWYRQSLGQGLEFLIYFQGNSAPDKSGLPSDRFSAERTGGSVSTLTIQRTQQEDSAVYLCASSFQGLAGDTQYFGPGTRLTVL.